The present T cell receptor (beta chain) was sequenced within a study of T cell responses to AZD1222 COVID-19 vaccine. Study-level results: Seropositive status at baseline applied to only six AZD1222 recipients. A reported finding is that nearly half of spike-specific TCRs target unmutated variant regions. Across spike, vaccine-associated CD4 TCRs were found, dominant at 160-218 and 743-854.

A word on this clone: The antigen is unknown.

Sequenced by immunoSEQ multiplex PCR; TCRdb stores in-frame clones only, minus some. The sample holds around 140,000 clones, roughly nine tenths seen once. The sample consisted of peripheral blood, taken 28 days after the second AZD1222 dose. The clonotype comes from an adult who received the AZD1222 COVID-19 vaccine.

The CDR3 loop reads CASSLYGGKNTEAFF. In DNA form, the CDR3 reads TGTGCCAGCAGTCTATACGGGGGTAAGAACACTGAAGCTTTCTTT. The rearrangement uses TRBV27 and TRBJ1-1, with TRBD1 as a possible D gene (5 bases). Looked up from germline, CDR1 is MNHEY and CDR2 is SMNVEV (reference sequence). This CDR3 contains 15 residues. V was clipped by 5 bases and J by 1 base, with 14 bases between them.